A single sample gave rise to the 21 T cell receptor beta chains below, sequenced in a study of T cell responses to AZD1222 COVID-19 vaccine. The protocol was immunoSEQ multiplex PCR, while the TCRdb copy is restricted to in-frame clones and leaves out a portion. Here the sample spans around 140,000 clones, around nine tenths being singletons. This specimen was peripheral blood, taken on day 0 of AZD1222 vaccination. The receptor source for this set is an adult in good health.

V and J are TRBV16 and TRBJ2-7; D unclear. V lost 2 bases to trimming and J lost 5 bases, with 16 bases between them. From germline, CDR1 is KGHSY and CDR2 FQNENV. The length of the CDR3 is 15 residues. The CDR3 bases are TGTGCCAGCAGCCAACCAGCAGTGACCAGCCACGAGCAGTACTTC. It translates to CASSQPAVTSHEQYF.

The chain has TRBV11-2 and TRBJ1-1; TRBD1 is a possible D gene (6 bases). CDR1 and CDR2 (germline): SGHAT, FQNNGV. The CDR3 totals 12 residues. V lost 4 bases, J lost 6 bases, and 9 bases lay in between. CDR3 region: CASSYRAAEAFF. CDR3 coding DNA: TGTGCCAGCAGCTACAGGGCGGCTGAAGCTTTCTTT. Variable domain in full (rest from reference TRBV11-2 and TRBJ1-1): EAGVAQSPRYKIIEKRQSVAFWCNPISGHATLYWYQQILGQGPKLLIQFQNNGVVDDSQLPKDRFSAERLKGVDSTLKIQPAKLEDSAVYLCASSYRAAEAFFGQGTRLTVV.

This chain uses TRBV7-2 with TRBJ2-1; 8 nucleotides line up with TRBD2. The CDR3 extends over 19 amino acids. Germline CDR1 SGHTA, CDR2 FQGNSA. Trimming at V came to 4 bases and at J to 4 bases, leaving 18 bases not matched to a gene. This chain's CDR3 is CASSSRLATTPSSYNEQFF. CDR3 in DNA: TGTGCCAGCAGCTCCCGACTAGCGACTACCCCCTCCAGTTACAATGAGCAGTTCTTC.

The chain couples TRBV11-1 to TRBJ2-1, with 12 bases fitting TRBD2. The CDR3 contains 14 residues. J was trimmed by 6 bases and V by 5 bases; bases with no gene match: 2. Germline V gene sequence: CDR1 SGHAT, CDR2 FQDESV (reference sequence). The CDR3 bases are TGTGCCAGCAGCCGGACTAGCGGGGCCAATGAGCAGTTCTTC. Its protein is CASSRTSGANEQFF.

The V gene is TRBV24-1, the J gene TRBJ2-1; 7 nucleotides agree with TRBD1. CDR1 is KGHDR and CDR2 is SFDVKD in the germline V gene. The CDR3 contains 17 residues. The V and J ends lost 3 bases and 3 bases, in that order; junction bases with no gene match: 10. The CDR3 is CATSDASSTGFYNEQFF. The CDR3 coding sequence is TGTGCCACCAGTGATGCATCTTCGACAGGGTTCTACAATGAGCAGTTCTTC.

This clone was observed a few times. The rearrangement joins TRBV2 to TRBJ1-3, with D perhaps TRBD1 (5 bases). V lost 3 bases to trimming and J lost 4 bases, with 13 bases between them. From germline, CDR1 is SNHLY and CDR2 FYNNEI. The CDR3 covers 15 residues. The DNA for the CDR3 is TGTGCCAGCAGTGAGGGCCGGGGCAGCGGAAACACCATATATTTT. Its protein is CASSEGRGSGNTIYF.

The chain is built from TRBV11-2 and TRBJ2-1; 12 nucleotides align to TRBD2. The V gene end was trimmed by 2 bases and the J gene end by 10 bases; junction bases not matched to a gene: 6. CDR1 and CDR2 from the germline V gene are SGHAT and FQNNGV. The CDR3 extends over 15 amino acids. In DNA, the CDR3 is TGTGCCAGCAGCTTACCCCCACTAGCGGGAGGCGAGCAGTTCTTC. This translates into CASSLPPLAGGEQFF.

The rearrangement links TRBV24-1 to TRBJ1-5; maybe TRBD1 (6 bases). The germline CDR1 and CDR2 sequences are KGHDR and SFDVKD. The V gene lost 10 bases and the J gene lost 4 bases, with 19 bases spanning the gap. The CDR3 is 15 residues long. The CDR3 reads CATSDPLTGNQPQHF. CDR3 bases: TGTGCCACTTCCGATCCGTTAACAGGGAATCAGCCCCAGCATTTT.

This clone was seen once. The genes are TRBV25-1 and TRBJ2-7; D gene uncertain. Germline V gene lookup returns CDR1 MGHDK and CDR2 SYGVNS. V gave up 3 bases and J gave up 0 bases, with 6 bases separating them. The CDR3 consists of 13 residues. The CDR3: CASSDSPSYEQYF. CDR3 coding DNA: TGTGCCAGCAGTGACTCTCCCTCCTACGAGCAGTACTTC.

This sequence joins TRBV4-2 and TRBJ1-2; TRBD1 might be the D (5 bases). This CDR3 region has 17 residues. V gave up 0 bases and J gave up 6 bases, with 20 bases separating them. The V gene's germline CDR1 is LGHNA and CDR2 YNFKEQ. The CDR3 DNA is TGTGCCAGCAGCCAAGATGGTAGCAGGGAGAAACGGGATGGCTACACCTTC. Its protein product is CASSQDGSREKRDGYTF.

The chain carries TRBV3-1 (or the pseudogene TRBV3-2) and TRBJ2-2, with unresolved D. Germline CDR1 reads LGHDT; CDR2 reads YNNKEL (reference sequence). CDR3 length: 17 amino acids. V was cut by 0 bases and J by 0 bases, with 11 bases left in between. The CDR3 reads CASSQDPAGANTGELFF. Written as DNA, the CDR3 is TGTGCCAGCAGCCAAGACCCGGCAGGCGCGAACACCGGGGAGCTGTTTTTT.

The chain uses TRBV7-8 and TRBJ2-7; D ambiguous. The germline gives CDR1 SGHVS, CDR2 FQNEAQ. Trimming removed 5 bases at V and 1 base at J, with 3 bases between. This CDR3 is 11 amino acids long. In nucleotides, the CDR3 is TGTGCCAGCAGCCCTTCCTACGAGCAGTACTTC. It is translated as CASSPSYEQYF.

The chain is built from TRBV28 and TRBJ1-6; no reliable D call. Trimming pared 9 bases from V and 5 bases from J, leaving 11 bases between. The germline gives CDR1 MDHEN, CDR2 SYDVKM. This CDR3 region has 13 residues. The CDR3 loop is CASRRGDNSPLHF. DNA of the CDR3: TGTGCCAGTCGACGAGGAGATAATTCACCCCTCCACTTT.

V and J are TRBV6-4 and TRBJ2-5; 12 bases agree with TRBD2. Unmatched junction bases numbered 5, after V lost 6 bases and J lost 6 bases. The CDR3 extends over 14 amino acids. The germline V gene encodes CDR1 MRHNA and CDR2 SNTAGT. The CDR3 protein is CASSLLAGGQTQYF. The CDR3 DNA reads as TGTGCCAGCAGCCTACTAGCGGGGGGCCAGACCCAGTACTTC.

The chain employs TRBV7-8 and TRBJ1-4; 11 nucleotides match TRBD1. V trimming: 7 bases; J trimming: 8 bases; junction bases outside the gene matches: 6. The germline V gene has CDR1 SGHVS and CDR2 FQNEAQ. CDR3 length equals 14 residues. CDR3 amino acids: CASTLDRGREKLFF. In DNA form, the CDR3 reads TGTGCCAGCACCCTGGACAGGGGGCGGGAAAAACTGTTTTTT. Full variable domain (rest looked up from reference TRBV7-8 and TRBJ1-4): GAGVSQSPRYKVAKRGQDVALRCDPISGHVSLFWYQQALGQGPEFLTYFQNEAQLDKSGLPSDRFFAERPEGSVSTLKIQRTQQEDSAVYLCASTLDRGREKLFFGSGTQLSVL.

The chain employs TRBV19 and TRBJ1-2; TRBD1 is a possible D gene (6 bases). The CDR3 sequence is 12 residues long. Trimming removed 9 bases from V and 7 bases from J, with 15 bases in between. Germline loops: CDR1 LNHDA, CDR2 SQIVND (reference sequence). CDR3 region: CASLTGPSGYTF. CDR3 sequence (DNA): TGTGCCAGCTTGACAGGTCCTAGTGGCTACACCTTC.

The chain combines TRBV6-5 with TRBJ2-7, with D maybe TRBD2 (6 bases). Germline loops: CDR1 MNHEY, CDR2 SVGAGI. The V end was cut by 2 bases, the J end by 0 bases, with 11 bases between. The CDR3 sequence is 15 residues long. The CDR3, as DNA: TGTGCCAGCAGTTACCAGGAGGGAACCTCCTACGAGCAGTACTTC. Translating gives CASSYQEGTSYEQYF.

The chain couples TRBV3-1 (or the pseudogene TRBV3-2) to TRBJ1-2, with TRBD1 identical over 11 bases. The germline V gene encodes CDR1 LGHDT and CDR2 YNNKEL (reference sequence). V lost 3 bases to trimming and J lost 3 bases; unmatched junction nucleotides: 3. The CDR3 totals 15 residues. This CDR3 reads CASSHLGQGDYGYTF. CDR3 in DNA: TGTGCCAGCAGCCATCTGGGACAGGGGGACTATGGCTACACCTTC.

In this sample, this clone turned up once. CDR3 in DNA: TGTGCCAGTAGCGACAGCAATCAGCCCCAGCATTTT. This sequence encodes CASSDSNQPQHF. The chain uses TRBV19 and TRBJ1-5; no clear D gene. V gave up 6 bases and J gave up 1 base, with 4 bases separating them. Germline CDR1 reads LNHDA; CDR2 reads SQIVND (reference sequence). The CDR3 covers 12 residues.

The V and J genes are TRBV6-6 and TRBJ1-6; maybe TRBD1 (5 bases). Germline CDR1 is MNHNY and CDR2 is SVGAGI (reference sequence). V lost 5 bases and J 3 bases, leaving 17 bases between the germline ends. This CDR3 contains 17 residues. The CDR3 bases are TGTGCCAGCAGTCTAAGCACCTCGGGACGCTATAATTCACCCCTCCACTTT. Encoded protein: CASSLSTSGRYNSPLHF.

This sequence joins TRBV28 and TRBJ2-3; 8 bases line up with TRBD1. Germline V gives CDR1 MDHEN, CDR2 SYDVKM. CDR3 length: 16 amino acids. V trimming: 4 bases; J trimming: 3 bases; junction bases outside the gene matches: 9. In nucleotides, the CDR3 is TGTGCCAGCAGTTACCTGACAGGGGTCAGAACAGATACGCAGTATTTT. It translates to CASSYLTGVRTDTQYF.